Following are 6 T cell receptor beta chains from one sample sequenced in a study of cytomegalovirus exposure and HLA in healthy donors. Some clones are missing from TCRdb's copy, which holds only in-frame ones; the method was immunoSEQ multiplex PCR. Of some 250,000 clones in the sample, 90% were seen once. Sequencing was done on a sample of PBMCs. Receptor source: a woman between 18 and 30 years old in good health and CMV-seronegative.

V gene TRBV30 combines with J gene TRBJ2-3; 13 bases are shared with TRBD2. Germline CDR1 GTSNPN, CDR2 SVGIG (reference sequence). J gave up 2 bases and V 8 bases, and 19 bases lay outside the gene matches. The CDR3 sequence is 19 residues long. The CDR3 sequence is CAGTYFSGLAGATTDTQYF. The CDR3 DNA is TGTGCCGGGACCTACTTTTCCGGACTAGCGGGGGCCACCACAGATACGCAGTATTTT.

The chain links TRBV5-6 to TRBJ2-3; a weak D match, TRBD2 (5 bases). Trimming left V 1 base short and J 3 bases short, with 15 bases between. CDR1 and CDR2 from the germline V gene are SGHDT and YYEEEE. This CDR3 spans 16 amino acids. The CDR3 spells CASSLRTRPRTDTQYF. The CDR3 DNA sequence: TGTGCCAGCAGCTTGCGAACTAGACCACGTACAGATACGCAGTATTTT.

The chain links TRBV10-2 to TRBJ2-7; tentatively, D is TRBD1 (6 bases). The CDR3 covers 13 residues. V shed 9 bases and J shed 6 bases, with 18 bases lying between them. The germline gives CDR1 WSHSY, CDR2 SAAADI. The CDR3 sequence: CASAPGDRSEQYV. The CDR3 DNA sequence: TGCGCCAGTGCCCCAGGGGACCGAAGCGAGCAGTACGTC.

This chain joins TRBV7-6 and TRBJ2-7; a possible D gene is TRBD2 (5 bases). This CDR3 has 13 amino acids. V was clipped by 0 bases and J by 7 bases, with 10 bases between them. Germline CDR1 reads SGHVS; CDR2 reads FNYEAQ. The CDR3 here is CASSLAPSGEQYV. The CDR3 bases are TGTGCCAGCAGCTTAGCGCCCAGCGGAGAGCAGTACGTC.

The chain is built from TRBV6-5 and TRBJ1-1; possibly TRBD1 for D (5 bases). Germline V gene lookup returns CDR1 MNHEY and CDR2 SVGAGI. The CDR3 has 13 residues. V was shortened by 6 bases and J by 1 base, with 9 bases between the two germline ends. CDR3 DNA sequence: TGTGCCAGCAGACCCGACAGGAACACTGAAGCTTTCTTT. It translates to CASRPDRNTEAFF.

J is TRBJ1-1 and V is TRBV2; TRBD1 might be the D (6 bases). The CDR3 totals 14 residues. V lost 6 bases, J lost 0 bases, and 11 bases lay in between. Germline V gives CDR1 SNHLY, CDR2 FYNNEI. The CDR3 spells CASRVTGMNTEAFF. The CDR3, as DNA: TGTGCCAGCAGAGTGACAGGAATGAACACTGAAGCTTTCTTT.